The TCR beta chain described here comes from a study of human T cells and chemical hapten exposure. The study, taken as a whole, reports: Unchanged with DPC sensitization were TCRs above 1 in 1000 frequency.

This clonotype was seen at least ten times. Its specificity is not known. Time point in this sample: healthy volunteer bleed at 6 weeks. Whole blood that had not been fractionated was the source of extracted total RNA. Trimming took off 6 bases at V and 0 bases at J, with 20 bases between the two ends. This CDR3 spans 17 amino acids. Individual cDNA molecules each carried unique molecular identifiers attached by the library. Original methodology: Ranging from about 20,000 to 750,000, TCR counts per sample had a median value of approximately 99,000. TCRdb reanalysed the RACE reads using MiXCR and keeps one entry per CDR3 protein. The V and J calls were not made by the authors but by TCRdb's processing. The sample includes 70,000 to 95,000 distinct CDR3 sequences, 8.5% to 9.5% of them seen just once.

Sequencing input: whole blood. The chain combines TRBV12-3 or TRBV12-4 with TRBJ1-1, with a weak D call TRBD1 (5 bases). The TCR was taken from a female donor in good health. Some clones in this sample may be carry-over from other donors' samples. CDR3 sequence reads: CASRPPGSWGMNTEAFF. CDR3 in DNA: TGTGCCAGCAGGCCCCCCGGGTCCTGGGGGATGAACACTGAAGCTTTCTTT.